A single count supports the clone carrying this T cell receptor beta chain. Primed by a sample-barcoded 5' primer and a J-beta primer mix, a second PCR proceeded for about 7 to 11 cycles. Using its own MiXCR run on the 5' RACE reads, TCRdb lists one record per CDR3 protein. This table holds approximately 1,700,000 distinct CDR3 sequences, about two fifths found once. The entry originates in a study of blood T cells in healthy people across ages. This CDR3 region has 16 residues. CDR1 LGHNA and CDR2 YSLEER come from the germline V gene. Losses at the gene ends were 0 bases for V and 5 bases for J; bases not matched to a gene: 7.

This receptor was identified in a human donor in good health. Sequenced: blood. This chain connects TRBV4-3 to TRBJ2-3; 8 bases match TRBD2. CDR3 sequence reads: CASSQDPTGGRDTQYF. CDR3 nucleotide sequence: TGCGCCAGCAGCCAAGATCCCACGGGGGGGAGAGATACGCAGTATTTT.